The present TCR beta chain was sequenced within a study of early T cells in non-severe SARS-CoV-2 infection. V dropped 0 bases and J dropped 1 base, with 7 bases sitting between them. Germline V gene data show CDR1 as SGHVS and CDR2 as FNYEAQ. The CDR3 length is 16 residues. Individual cDNA molecules were tagged with unique molecular identifiers. Each CDR3 protein gets one entry after TCRdb re-called the 5' RACE reads with MiXCR. The profile shows 85,000 to 100,000 distinct CDR3 sequences, approximately 17% of them singletons. Study-level findings and limits: In VDJdb matching, anti-spike CD8 responses were favored while private and CD4 specificities went missing.

Comments on this clonotype: The antigen is not known.

The TCR sequence derives from an adult who was a healthcare worker with PCR-confirmed SARS-CoV-2 infection or an uninfected control (not recorded which). Specimen: whole blood, collected at baseline. The V gene is TRBV7-6, the J gene TRBJ2-6, with a weak D call TRBD1 (6 bases). This CDR3 reads CASSLAQGSGANVLTF. CDR3 DNA: TGTGCCAGCAGCTTAGCGCAGGGGTCTGGGGCCAACGTCCTGACTTTC.